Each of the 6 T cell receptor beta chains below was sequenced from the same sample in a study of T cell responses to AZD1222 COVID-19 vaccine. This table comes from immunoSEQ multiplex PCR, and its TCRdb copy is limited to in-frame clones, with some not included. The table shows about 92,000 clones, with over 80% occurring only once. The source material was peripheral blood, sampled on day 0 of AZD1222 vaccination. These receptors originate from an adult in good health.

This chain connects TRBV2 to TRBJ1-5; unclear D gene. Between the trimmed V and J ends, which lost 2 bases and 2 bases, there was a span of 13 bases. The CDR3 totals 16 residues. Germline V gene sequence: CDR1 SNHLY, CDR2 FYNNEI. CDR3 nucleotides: TGTGCCAGCAGTGAAACGGGGTCGTGGGGCAATCAGCCCCAGCATTTT. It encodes CASSETGSWGNQPQHF. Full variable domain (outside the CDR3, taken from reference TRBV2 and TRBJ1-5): EPEVTQTPSHQVTQMGQEVILRCVPISNHLYFYWYRQILGQKVEFLVSFYNNEISEKSEIFDDQFSVERPDGSNFTLKIRSTKLEDSAMYFCASSETGSWGNQPQHFGDGTRLSIL.

In DNA, the CDR3 is TGTGCCAGCAGCCAAGAGAGTTTAGCCGGTTCCTCCTATAATTCACCCCTCCACTTT. Encoded protein: CASSQESLAGSSYNSPLHF. The chain recombines TRBV4-2 with TRBJ1-6; D is ambiguous. Germline V gene sequence: CDR1 LGHNA, CDR2 YNFKEQ. The length of the CDR3 is 19 residues. Trimming took 0 bases from V and 0 from J, leaving 15 bases between them.

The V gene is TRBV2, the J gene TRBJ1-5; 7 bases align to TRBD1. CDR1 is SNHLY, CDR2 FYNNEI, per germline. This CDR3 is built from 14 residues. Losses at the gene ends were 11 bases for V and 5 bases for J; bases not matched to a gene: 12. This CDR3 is CASEGQLGHQPQHF. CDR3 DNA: TGTGCCTCCGAGGGACAGCTAGGACATCAGCCCCAGCATTTT.

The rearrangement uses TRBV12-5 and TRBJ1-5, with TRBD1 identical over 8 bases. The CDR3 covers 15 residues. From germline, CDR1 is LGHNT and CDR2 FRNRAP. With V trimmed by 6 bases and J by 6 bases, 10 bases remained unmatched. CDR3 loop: CASGTGQGGIQPQHF. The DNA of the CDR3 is TGTGCTAGTGGGACAGGACAGGGAGGTATTCAGCCCCAGCATTTT.

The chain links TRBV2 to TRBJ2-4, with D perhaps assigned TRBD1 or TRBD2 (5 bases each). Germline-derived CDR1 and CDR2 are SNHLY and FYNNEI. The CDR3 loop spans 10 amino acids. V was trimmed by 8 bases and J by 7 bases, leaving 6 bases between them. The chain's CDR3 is CASGGNIQYF. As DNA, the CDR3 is TGTGCCAGCGGGGGTAACATTCAGTACTTC.

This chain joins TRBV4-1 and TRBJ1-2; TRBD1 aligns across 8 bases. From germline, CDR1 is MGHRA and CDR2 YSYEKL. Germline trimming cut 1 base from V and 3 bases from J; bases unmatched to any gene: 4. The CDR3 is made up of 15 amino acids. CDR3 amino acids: CASSQGQGHDYGYTF. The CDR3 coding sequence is TGCGCCAGCAGCCAAGGACAGGGGCATGACTATGGCTACACCTTC.